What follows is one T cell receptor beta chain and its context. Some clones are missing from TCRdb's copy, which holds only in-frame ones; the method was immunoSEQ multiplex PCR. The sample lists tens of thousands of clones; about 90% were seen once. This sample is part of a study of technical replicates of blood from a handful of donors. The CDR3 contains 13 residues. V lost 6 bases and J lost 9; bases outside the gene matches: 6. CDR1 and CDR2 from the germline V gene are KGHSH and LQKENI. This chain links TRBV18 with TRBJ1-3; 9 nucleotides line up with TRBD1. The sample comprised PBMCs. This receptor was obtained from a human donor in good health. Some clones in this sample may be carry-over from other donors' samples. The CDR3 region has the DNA TGTGCCAGCTCCCCTGGACAGGGGTCCACCATATATTTT. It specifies CASSPGQGSTIYF.